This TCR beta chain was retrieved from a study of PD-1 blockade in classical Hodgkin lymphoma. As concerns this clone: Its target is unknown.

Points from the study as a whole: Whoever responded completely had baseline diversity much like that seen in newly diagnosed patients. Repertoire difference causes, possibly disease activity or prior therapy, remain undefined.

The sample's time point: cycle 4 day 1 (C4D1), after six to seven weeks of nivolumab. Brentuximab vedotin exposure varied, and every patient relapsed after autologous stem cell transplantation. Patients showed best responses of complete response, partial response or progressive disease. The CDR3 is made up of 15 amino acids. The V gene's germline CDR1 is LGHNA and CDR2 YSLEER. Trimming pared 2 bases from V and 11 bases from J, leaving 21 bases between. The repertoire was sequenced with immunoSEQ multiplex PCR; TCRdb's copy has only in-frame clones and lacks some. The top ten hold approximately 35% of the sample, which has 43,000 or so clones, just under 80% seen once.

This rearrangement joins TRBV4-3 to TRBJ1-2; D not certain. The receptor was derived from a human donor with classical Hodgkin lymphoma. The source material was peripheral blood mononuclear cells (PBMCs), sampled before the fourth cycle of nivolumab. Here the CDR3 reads CASSQNPQDGGGYTF. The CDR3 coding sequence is TGCGCCAGCAGCCAAAACCCCCAGGACGGCGGCGGGTACACCTTC.